This passage covers 28 T cell receptor beta chains from one sample sequenced in a study of T cell clonotyping in hematopoietic cell transplantation. Sequencing was performed with immunoSEQ multiplex PCR; in TCRdb, only in-frame clones are kept and a portion is missing. The sample lists over 10,000 clones, roughly 50% occurring once. Material for sequencing was peripheral blood mononuclear cells. These receptors all come from a man in his forties or fifties in good health. Some clones in this sample may be carry-over from other donors' samples.

This clone was detected a few times. V is TRBV2 and J is TRBJ1-1, with D unclear. Germline lookup yields CDR1 SNHLY and CDR2 FYNNEI. The CDR3 has 14 amino acids. V was cut by 4 bases and J by 0 bases, with 9 bases left in between. CDR3 loop: CASSVNQMNTEAFF. The CDR3 nucleotides read TGTGCCAGCAGTGTAAACCAGATGAACACTGAAGCTTTCTTT.

The chain links TRBV30 to TRBJ2-7; D gene uncertain. Per germline, CDR1 GTSNPN and CDR2 SVGIG (reference sequence). V lost 4 bases and J 0 bases, leaving 13 bases between the germline ends. This CDR3 is 14 amino acids long. The CDR3 sequence is CAWTYGPPSYEQYF. The CDR3, as DNA: TGTGCCTGGACCTATGGACCGCCCTCCTACGAGCAGTACTTC. Complete variable domain (other parts from reference TRBV30 and TRBJ2-7): SQTIHQWPATLVQPVGSPLSLECTVEGTSNPNLYWYRQAAGRGLQLLFYSVGIGQISSEVPQNLSASRPQDRQFILSSKKLLLSDSGFYLCAWTYGPPSYEQYFGPGTRLTVT.

The chain recombines TRBV30 with TRBJ1-5; D unclear. V was trimmed by 6 bases and J by 2 bases, leaving 11 bases between them. This CDR3 has 13 amino acids. From germline, CDR1 is GTSNPN and CDR2 SVGIG (reference sequence). Written as DNA, the CDR3 is TGTGCCTGCTCGGTTGGTGGCAATCAGCCCCAGCATTTT. It yields the protein CACSVGGNQPQHF.

This clone has just a few counts. This chain's CDR3 is CASSHRGGAKNIQYF. CDR3 coding DNA: TGTGCCAGCAGTCACCGCGGGGGAGCCAAAAACATTCAGTACTTC. The rearrangement uses TRBV28 and TRBJ2-4, with 7 bases identical to TRBD2. J was trimmed by 0 bases and V by 5 bases; bases with no gene match: 4. CDR1 is MDHEN and CDR2 is SYDVKM in the germline V gene. The CDR3 is 15 amino acids.

V and J are TRBV6-5 and TRBJ2-2; unclear D gene. V lost 6 bases and J 6 bases, leaving 14 bases between the germline ends. The CDR3 loop spans 14 amino acids. Germline V gives CDR1 MNHEY, CDR2 SVGAGI. CDR3 in amino acids: CASRLLVGPGELFF. The CDR3, as DNA: TGTGCCAGCAGACTACTGGTGGGCCCCGGGGAGCTGTTTTTT.

CDR3: CASSPTSGLYNEQFF. The DNA for the CDR3 is TGTGCCAGCAGTCCAACTAGCGGGCTATACAATGAGCAGTTCTTC. V usage is TRBV27 and J usage is TRBJ2-1; 9 nucleotides agree with TRBD2. Germline CDR1 MNHEY, CDR2 SMNVEV (reference sequence). The CDR3 has 15 residues. Unmatched junction bases numbered 6, after V lost 5 bases and J lost 4 bases.

In this sample, this clone turned up a few times. The chain carries TRBV4-1 and TRBJ2-1; D is possibly TRBD1 or TRBD2 (5 bases each). The CDR3 sequence is 15 residues long. Trimming removed 5 bases from V and 3 bases from J, with 14 bases in between. The germline CDR1 and CDR2 sequences are MGHRA and YSYEKL. CDR3 residues: CASSGSQGIYNEQFF. The CDR3 DNA sequence: TGCGCCAGCAGCGGGAGTCAGGGCATCTACAATGAGCAGTTCTTC.

The chain uses TRBV2 and TRBJ2-7; D unresolved. This CDR3 comprises 14 residues. The ends were cut back, 6 bases at V and 4 bases at J, with 16 bases in the middle. CDR1 SNHLY and CDR2 FYNNEI come from the germline V gene. Written as DNA, the CDR3 is TGTGCCAGCAGCTTGCCGGTAGGGAAGTACGAGCAGTACTTC. Protein sequence: CASSLPVGKYEQYF.

In its sample, this clone was seen a few times. The chain is built from TRBV27 and TRBJ1-2, with 7 bases matching TRBD1. There are 16 residues in the CDR3. Germline assignment: CDR1 MNHEY and CDR2 SMNVEV (reference sequence). V shed 5 bases, J shed 7 bases, and the junction held 16 bases outside the gene matches. CDR3 sequence reads: CASSLQGFAGHSGYTF. The CDR3 region has the DNA TGTGCCAGCAGTCTACAGGGGTTTGCTGGACACTCTGGCTACACCTTC.

The V call is TRBV30, the J call TRBJ1-1; D unresolved. Germline CDR1 reads GTSNPN; CDR2 reads SVGIG (reference sequence). The V and J ends lost 2 bases and 7 bases respectively, with 11 bases between them. This CDR3 has 12 amino acids. CDR3 residues: CAWSRQAGEAFF. CDR3 nucleotide sequence: TGTGCCTGGAGTAGGCAGGCGGGTGAAGCTTTCTTT.

The chain couples TRBV28 to TRBJ1-2; tentatively, D is TRBD1 (5 bases). With 2 bases removed from V and 8 bases from J, the gap between germline ends came to 12 bases. This CDR3 comprises 13 residues. CDR1 and CDR2 from the germline V gene are MDHEN and SYDVKM. The CDR3 coding sequence is TGTGCCAGCAGTTTAGTCCAGGCAGGGGGCTACACCTTC. The encoded protein is CASSLVQAGGYTF.

This clone was recorded a few times. The chain carries TRBV9 and TRBJ1-1, with a possible D match to TRBD1 (5 bases). Per germline, CDR1 SGDLS and CDR2 YYNGEE. The CDR3 runs 17 residues. V dropped 4 bases and J dropped 0 bases, with 19 bases sitting between them. The CDR3 DNA follows: TGTGCCAGCAGCACACAGAAATGGGGGGGTATGAACACTGAAGCTTTCTTT. Encoded protein: CASSTQKWGGMNTEAFF.

By sample share, this clone is medium-sized. V and J are TRBV2 and TRBJ2-2; D remains ambiguous. The CDR3 has 13 residues. Germline CDR1 reads SNHLY; CDR2 reads FYNNEI. Trimming left V 4 bases short and J 3 bases short, with 6 bases between. The CDR3 bases are TGTGCCAGCAGTGTCCTGGACACCGGGGAGCTGTTTTTT. It encodes CASSVLDTGELFF.

The chain carries TRBV27 and TRBJ1-5, with D possibly matching TRBD1 (5 bases). The CDR3 runs 14 residues. Trimming pared 1 base from V and 6 bases from J, leaving 10 bases between. Germline CDR1 reads MNHEY; CDR2 reads SMNVEV (reference sequence). The CDR3 spells CASSLFLGTQPQHF. Here the CDR3 DNA reads TGTGCCAGCAGTTTATTCCTAGGGACTCAGCCCCAGCATTTT.

The chain has TRBV6-5 and TRBJ2-1; D call uncertain. This CDR3 region has 12 residues. The V gene lost 6 bases and the J gene lost 7 bases, with 10 bases spanning the gap. Germline values: CDR1 MNHEY, CDR2 SVGAGI. The CDR3 region is CASRSSGNEQFF. CDR3 bases: TGTGCCAGCAGATCAAGTGGGAATGAGCAGTTCTTC.

In its sample, this clone was seen a few times. The chain is built from TRBV27 and TRBJ1-1; D gene unclear. This CDR3 contains 14 residues. Germline assignment: CDR1 MNHEY and CDR2 SMNVEV (reference sequence). Trimming removed 0 bases at V and 4 bases at J, with 9 bases between. As DNA, the CDR3 is TGTGCCAGCAGTTTATCTGGCTTGCTCACTGAAGCTTTCTTT. The encoded protein is CASSLSGLLTEAFF.

This rearrangement joins TRBV5-1 to TRBJ2-7, with 7 bases that match TRBD2. CDR3 length equals 15 residues. Looked up from germline, CDR1 is SGHRS and CDR2 is YFSETQ. Losses at the gene ends were 4 bases for V and 0 bases for J; bases not matched to a gene: 7. CDR3 protein: CASSPNGGNSYEQYF. The CDR3 region has the DNA TGCGCCAGCAGCCCAAACGGGGGGAACTCCTACGAGCAGTACTTC. Full variable domain (remainder filled in from reference TRBV5-1 and TRBJ2-7): KAGVTQTPRYLIKTRGQQVTLSCSPISGHRSVSWYQQTPGQGLQFLFEYFSETQRNKGNFPGRFSGRQFSNSRSEMNVSTLELGDSALYLCASSPNGGNSYEQYFGPGTRLTVT.

This chain connects TRBV30 to TRBJ2-7; 7 nucleotides agree with TRBD2. Trimming cost V 2 bases and J 3 bases; bases outside gene matches: 7. The V gene's germline CDR1 is GTSNPN and CDR2 SVGIG (reference sequence). The CDR3 has 14 amino acids. The CDR3 spells CAWSSGTAVYEQYF. The CDR3 nucleotides read TGTGCCTGGAGTAGCGGGACGGCTGTCTACGAGCAGTACTTC.

The CDR3 sequence: CASSLEGLAHPHEQFF. The CDR3 coding sequence is TGTGCCAGCAGCTTAGAGGGACTAGCGCATCCCCATGAGCAGTTCTTC. This sequence joins TRBV7-6 and TRBJ2-1; TRBD2 aligns across 10 bases. The CDR3 length is 16 residues. Germline values: CDR1 SGHVS, CDR2 FNYEAQ. J lost 8 bases, V lost 1 base, and 8 bases had no gene match.

The chain couples TRBV27 to TRBJ2-3; D might be TRBD2 (5 bases). The CDR3 is 13 amino acids. The germline V gene has CDR1 MNHEY and CDR2 SMNVEV (reference sequence). The germline V and J ends were trimmed by 6 bases and 6 bases, with 13 bases remaining between them. CDR3 in DNA: TGTGCCAGCAGCTTTATTCCGGGGGATACGCAGTATTTT. This translates into CASSFIPGDTQYF.

The rearrangement links TRBV2 to TRBJ2-7; D may be TRBD1 (6 bases). V was cut by 4 bases and J by 3 bases, with 13 bases left in between. The germline gives CDR1 SNHLY, CDR2 FYNNEI. The CDR3 totals 14 residues. CDR3 protein: CASSVTGRVYEQYF. In DNA, the CDR3 is TGTGCCAGCAGTGTGACAGGAAGGGTCTACGAGCAGTACTTC.

The gene calls are TRBV30 and TRBJ1-4; D gene unclear. Germline V lookup: CDR1 GTSNPN, CDR2 SVGIG (reference sequence). V lost 0 bases, J lost 11 bases, and 10 bases lay in between. The CDR3 is made up of 12 amino acids. CDR3 in DNA: TGTGCCTGGAGTGTACCACCTGGGAAACTGTTTTTT. Translation gives CAWSVPPGKLFF.

The V and J genes are TRBV6-5 and TRBJ2-5; 9 positions agree with TRBD2. Germline V gene data show CDR1 as MNHEY and CDR2 as SVGAGI. The CDR3 extends over 14 amino acids. Trimming at V came to 6 bases and at J to 5 bases, leaving 7 bases not matched to a gene. The CDR3 DNA sequence: TGTGCCAGCAGGCCGGGACTAGCTCGGGAGACCCAGTACTTC. Translating gives CASRPGLARETQYF.

This chain uses TRBV7-9 with TRBJ1-1; the match to TRBD1 covers 7 bases. J gave up 3 bases and V 5 bases, and 3 bases lay outside the gene matches. Germline values: CDR1 SEHNR, CDR2 FQNEAQ (reference sequence). The CDR3 is 13 amino acids. The CDR3 DNA sequence: TGTGCCAGCAGCCCCCAGGGGGACACTGAAGCTTTCTTT. Encoded protein: CASSPQGDTEAFF.

This clone appeared a few times. The rearrangement links TRBV9 to TRBJ2-7; 7 positions match TRBD2. This CDR3 has 15 amino acids. The ends lost 3 bases at V and 2 bases at J; junction bases unmatched: 8. In germline, CDR1 is SGDLS, CDR2 YYNGEE. In nucleotides, the CDR3 is TGTGCCAGCAGCGCCTCTAGCGGAGGAGCCTACGAGCAGTACTTC. Residues: CASSASSGGAYEQYF.

A few counts support this clone. The J gene is TRBJ1-1, the V gene TRBV29-1; 9 bases are a match to TRBD1. J lost 3 bases, V lost 4 bases, and 9 bases had no gene match. Germline V gene data show CDR1 as SQVTM and CDR2 as ANQGSEA. The length of the CDR3 is 15 residues. CDR3 nucleotides: TGCAGCGTTGTCGGGACAGGGTTAGGGTACACTGAAGCTTTCTTT. Its translation: CSVVGTGLGYTEAFF.

The chain is built from TRBV29-1 and TRBJ2-2; 8 positions agree with TRBD1. Germline trimming cut 6 bases from V and 4 bases from J; bases unmatched to any gene: 4. Germline V gives CDR1 SQVTM, CDR2 ANQGSEA. The CDR3 is 13 residues long. For the CDR3, the DNA is TGCAGCGTGAGGACAGGGACCACCGGGGAGCTGTTTTTT. As protein: CSVRTGTTGELFF.

V gene TRBV30 combines with J gene TRBJ1-1; D gene ambiguous. Per germline, CDR1 GTSNPN and CDR2 SVGIG (reference sequence). CDR3 length: 13 amino acids. V dropped 7 bases and J dropped 1 base, with 13 bases sitting between them. CDR3 DNA: TGTGCCTCCGCCGGACGGTCGAACACTGAAGCTTTCTTT. Protein sequence: CASAGRSNTEAFF.